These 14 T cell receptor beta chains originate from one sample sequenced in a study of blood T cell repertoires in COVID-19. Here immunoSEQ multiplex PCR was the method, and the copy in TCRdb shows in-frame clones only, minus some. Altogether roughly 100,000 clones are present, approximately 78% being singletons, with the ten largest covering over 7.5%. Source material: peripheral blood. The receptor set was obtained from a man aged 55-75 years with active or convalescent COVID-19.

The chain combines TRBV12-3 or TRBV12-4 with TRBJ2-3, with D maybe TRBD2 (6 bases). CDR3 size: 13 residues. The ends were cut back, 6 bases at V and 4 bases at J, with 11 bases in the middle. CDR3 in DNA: TGTGCCAGCAGCCGGGGGTTTTCAGATACGCAGTATTTT. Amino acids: CASSRGFSDTQYF.

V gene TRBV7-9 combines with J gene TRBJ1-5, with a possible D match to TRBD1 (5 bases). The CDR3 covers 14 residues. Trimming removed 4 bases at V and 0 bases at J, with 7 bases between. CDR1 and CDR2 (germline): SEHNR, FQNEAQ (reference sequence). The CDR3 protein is CASSSDNSNQPQHF. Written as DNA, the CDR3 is TGTGCCAGCAGCTCGGACAATAGCAATCAGCCCCAGCATTTT.

The CDR3 here is CASGLAAYNEQFF. CDR3 coding DNA: TGTGCCAGCGGTCTAGCGGCCTACAATGAGCAGTTCTTC. The rearrangement joins TRBV11-2 to TRBJ2-1; 7 bases match TRBD2. Germline trimming cut 8 bases from V and 2 bases from J; bases unmatched to any gene: 3. In germline, CDR1 is SGHAT, CDR2 FQNNGV. The CDR3 loop spans 13 amino acids.

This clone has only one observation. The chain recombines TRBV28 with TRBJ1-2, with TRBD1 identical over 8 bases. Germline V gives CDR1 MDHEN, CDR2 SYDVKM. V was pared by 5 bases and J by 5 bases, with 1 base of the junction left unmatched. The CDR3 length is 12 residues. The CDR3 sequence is CASSRQGYGYTF. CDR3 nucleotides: TGTGCCAGCAGTCGACAGGGGTATGGCTACACCTTC.

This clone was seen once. CDR3 protein: CASSFSDRANGYTF. CDR3 DNA: TGTGCCAGCAGTTTTTCCGACAGGGCCAATGGCTACACCTTC. The V and J genes are TRBV28 and TRBJ1-2; TRBD1 matches 7 bases. Looked up from germline, CDR1 is MDHEN and CDR2 is SYDVKM. The V and J ends lost 3 bases and 6 bases, in that order; junction bases with no gene match: 7. The CDR3 is 14 amino acids.

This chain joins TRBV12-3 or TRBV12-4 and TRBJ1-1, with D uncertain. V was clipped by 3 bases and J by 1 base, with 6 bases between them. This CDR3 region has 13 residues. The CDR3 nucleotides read TGTGCCAGCAGTTTCGCGGGGAACACTGAAGCTTTCTTT. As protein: CASSFAGNTEAFF.

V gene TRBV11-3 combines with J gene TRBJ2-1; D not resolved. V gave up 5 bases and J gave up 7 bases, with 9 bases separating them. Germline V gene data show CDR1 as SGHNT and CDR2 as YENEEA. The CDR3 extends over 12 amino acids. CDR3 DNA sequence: TGTGCCAGCAGCCGACAAGTTAATGAGCAGTTCTTC. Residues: CASSRQVNEQFF.

CDR3 nucleotides: TGCGCCAGCAGCACGACAGGGAGCCCCTCCTACAATGAGCAGTTCTTC. As protein: CASSTTGSPSYNEQFF. The chain joins TRBV5-1 to TRBJ2-1, with 7 nucleotides matching TRBD1. The CDR3 consists of 16 residues. The V gene's germline CDR1 is SGHRS and CDR2 YFSETQ. The V segment lost 4 bases and the J segment 0 bases; nucleotides outside the gene matches: 7.

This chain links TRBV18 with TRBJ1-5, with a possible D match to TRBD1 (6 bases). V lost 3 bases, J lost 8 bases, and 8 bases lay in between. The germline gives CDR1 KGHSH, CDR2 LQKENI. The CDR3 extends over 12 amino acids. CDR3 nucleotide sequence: TGTGCCAGCTCACCCGCAGGGGAGCCCCAGCATTTT. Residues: CASSPAGEPQHF.

CDR3: CASSQDQQGTEAFF. Written as DNA, the CDR3 is TGCGCCAGCAGCCAAGATCAACAGGGGACTGAAGCTTTCTTT. The chain is built from TRBV4-1 and TRBJ1-1, with TRBD1 identical over 7 bases. The CDR3 runs to 14 residues. Trimming removed 0 bases from V and 5 bases from J; junction bases left unmatched: 3. Germline lookup yields CDR1 MGHRA and CDR2 YSYEKL.

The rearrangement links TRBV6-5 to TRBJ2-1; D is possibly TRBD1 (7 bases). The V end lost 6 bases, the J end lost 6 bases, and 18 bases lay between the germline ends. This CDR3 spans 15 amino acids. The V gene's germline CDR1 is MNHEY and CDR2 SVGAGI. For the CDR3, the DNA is TGTGCCAGCAGGTCCCTAGGGGGCGGGATCAATGAGCAGTTCTTC. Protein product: CASRSLGGGINEQFF.

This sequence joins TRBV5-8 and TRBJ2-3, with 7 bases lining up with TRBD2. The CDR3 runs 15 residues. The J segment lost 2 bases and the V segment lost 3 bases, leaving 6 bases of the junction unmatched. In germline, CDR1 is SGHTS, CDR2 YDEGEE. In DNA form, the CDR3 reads TGTGCCAGCAGCTCCCCGGGACTACCCACAGATACGCAGTATTTT. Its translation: CASSSPGLPTDTQYF.

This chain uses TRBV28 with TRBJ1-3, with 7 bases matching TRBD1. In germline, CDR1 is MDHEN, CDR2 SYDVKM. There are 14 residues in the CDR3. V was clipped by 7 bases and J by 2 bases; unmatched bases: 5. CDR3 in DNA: TGTGCCAGCATTGGAGGACAGGCTGGAAACACCATATATTTT. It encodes CASIGGQAGNTIYF.

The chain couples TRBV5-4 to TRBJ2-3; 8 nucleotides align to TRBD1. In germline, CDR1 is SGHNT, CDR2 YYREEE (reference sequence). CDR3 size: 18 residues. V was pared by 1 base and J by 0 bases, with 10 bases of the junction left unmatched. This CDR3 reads CASSLLYRGTESTDTQYF. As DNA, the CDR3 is TGTGCCAGCAGCTTGCTCTACAGGGGGACGGAAAGCACAGATACGCAGTATTTT. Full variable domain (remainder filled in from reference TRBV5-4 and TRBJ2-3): ETGVTQSPTHLIKTRGQQVTLRCSSQSGHNTVSWYQQALGQGPQFIFQYYREEENGRGNFPPRFSGLQFPNYSSELNVNALELDDSALYLCASSLLYRGTESTDTQYFGPGTRLTVL.